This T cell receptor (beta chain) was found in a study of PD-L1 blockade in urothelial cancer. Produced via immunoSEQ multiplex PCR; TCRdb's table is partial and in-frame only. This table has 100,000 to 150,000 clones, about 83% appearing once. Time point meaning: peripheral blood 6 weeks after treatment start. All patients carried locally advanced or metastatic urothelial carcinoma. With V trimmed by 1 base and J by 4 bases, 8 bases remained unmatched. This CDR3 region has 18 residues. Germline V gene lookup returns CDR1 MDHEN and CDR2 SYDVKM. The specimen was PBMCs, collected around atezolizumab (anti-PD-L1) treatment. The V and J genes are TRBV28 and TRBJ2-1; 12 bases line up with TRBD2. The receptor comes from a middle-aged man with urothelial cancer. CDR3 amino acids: CASSLYRTSGNSYNEQFF. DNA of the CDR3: TGTGCCAGCAGTTTATATCGGACTAGCGGGAATTCATACAATGAGCAGTTCTTC.